This TCR beta chain was observed in a study of beta chain features in type 1 diabetes (dated by TCRdb to between 2017 and 2018). About the study as a whole: Mean age, gender distribution, total cell number and subset yield were not different between patients and healthy donors. A total of over 95,000,000 sorted cells were examined across all samples, and RNA yield correlated strongly with the number of cells per subset. The study compared TCRB repertoires of sorted circulating CD4+ T cell subsets between recently diagnosed type 1 diabetes patients and matched healthy donors. Regulatory and stem cell-like memory subsets were obtained from only 8 patients and about eight healthy donors, while naive and central memory subsets were obtained from all 30 or so donors.

This clone was seen a few times. The antigen it recognizes is unknown. It has no much larger one-base neighbor in the sample; base qualities were not kept. Overall study results and their limits: Patients with type 1 diabetes made fewer insertions and deleted more nucleotides at VDJ recombination sites, implying thymic rearrangement abnormalities. Sequencing cDNA rather than genomic DNA could over-represent highly expressing activated cells, although activation and CD3 levels did not differ between groups. A moderate but significant shortening of TCRB CDR3 length was observed in type 1 diabetes patients in all four CD4+ subsets. PCR might favor shorter templates, but patient and control samples were amplified and corrected together, so any skew would affect both groups equally. Naive, central memory and regulatory TCRB repertoires appeared more similar among patients than among healthy donors. Because small numbers of individuals were included in the HLA sub-analyses, any influence of HLA type on TCRB rearrangement was left unresolved.

The High Capacity cDNA Reverse Transcription Kit was used to reverse transcribe all of the isolated RNA, meaning that expressed TCRB transcripts were what got sequenced. Deep immunoSEQ sequencing was applied to naive, central memory and regulatory T cell samples, giving an average of about 3.6 million total reads per sample. Sorted cells were lysed in RLT buffer, and RNA was extracted using DNase-treated RNeasy Micro or Mini kits according to cell number. To prevent cross-contamination, each cell subset was processed individually, whereas patient and healthy donor samples were processed jointly. Using the immunoSEQ multiplex PCR, TCRB sequences were amplified from cDNA into 87-bp fragments spanning the CDR3 region. The amplicons were sequenced using the Illumina HiSeq platform. As for how the authors treated the data: Synthetic template baselines were used to correct PCR bias computationally, reads within Hamming distance 2 were collapsed together, and singletons that could not be merged were discarded. By aligning reads against IMGT, V, D and J genes, CDR3 length, and insertions or deletions at six rearrangement sites were assigned. Clonotype counts were normalized to sorted cell number within each subset before computing true diversity and Gini coefficients with the tcR R package. The overlap coefficient, calculated on TCRB nucleotide sequences, was used to measure repertoire sharing. TCRdb took this table from immuneACCESS and kept in-frame rearrangements with V and J called. Such tables lack part of the clones; where checked against another copy, unresolved V genes explain under half of the gap, and the rest is unexplained. V, J and clone size derive from that table, while D and trimming were established from the DNA sequence. The sample table lists approximately 170,000 clones, less than 10% of them with a count of one. Together, the top ten hold 0.5% of the sample.

As encoded in the germline V gene (reference sequence), CDR1 is GTSNPN while CDR2 is SVGIG. Trimming takes 3 bases from V and 4 bases from J, and the germline ends sit 12 bases apart. From cysteine to phenylalanine, the CDR3 is 13 amino acids long. Only CDR3 DNA remains: 39 bases, in frame from the first base. Each donor gave one peripheral blood draw, averaging approximately 110 mL, which was collected into heparinised tubes. Naive, central memory, regulatory and stem cell-like memory CD4+ T cells were sorted on a BD FACSAria II using a panel including CD45RO, CCR7, CD25, CD127, CD95 and CD27. A purity above 95% was achieved for all sorted populations. PBMCs were isolated right away by Lymphoprep density gradient centrifugation and were stained directly, without culture. To minimize batch effects, samples were stained and sorted in pairs, one healthy donor with one patient per experiment.

The TCR was taken from a man between 18 and 29 years old with type 1 diabetes. Material: central memory CD4+ T cells from blood. The chain joins TRBV30 to TRBJ1-1; the D gene is perhaps TRBD1, from 5 matching bases. The DNA sequence follows: TGTGCCTGGAGCCTAGGGGATGGCACTGAAGCTTTCTTT. This is translated as CAWSLGDGTEAFF.